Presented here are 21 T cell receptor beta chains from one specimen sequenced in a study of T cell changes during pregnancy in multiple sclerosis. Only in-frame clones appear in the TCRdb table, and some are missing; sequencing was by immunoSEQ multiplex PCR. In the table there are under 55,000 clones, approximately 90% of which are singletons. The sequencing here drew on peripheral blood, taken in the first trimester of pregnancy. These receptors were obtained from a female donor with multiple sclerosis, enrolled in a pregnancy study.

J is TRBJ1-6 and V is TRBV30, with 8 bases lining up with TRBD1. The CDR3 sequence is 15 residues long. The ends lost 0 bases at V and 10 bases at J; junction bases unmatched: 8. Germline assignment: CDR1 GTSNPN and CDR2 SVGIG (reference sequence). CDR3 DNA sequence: TGTGCCTGGAGTGTACCGGACAGGGATAGCTCACCCCTCCACTTT. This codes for CAWSVPDRDSSPLHF.

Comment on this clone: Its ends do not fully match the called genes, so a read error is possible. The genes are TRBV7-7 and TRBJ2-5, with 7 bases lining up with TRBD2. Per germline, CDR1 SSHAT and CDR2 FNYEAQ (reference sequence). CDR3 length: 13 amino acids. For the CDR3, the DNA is TGTGCTAGCAGGTCCGGGACTACGGGGACCCAGTACTTC. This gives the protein CASRSGTTGTQYF.

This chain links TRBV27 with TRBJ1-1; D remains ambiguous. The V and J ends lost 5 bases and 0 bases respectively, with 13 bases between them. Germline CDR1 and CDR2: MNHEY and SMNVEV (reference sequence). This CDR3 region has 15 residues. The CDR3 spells CASSPWPSMNTEAFF. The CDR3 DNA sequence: TGTGCCAGCAGTCCCTGGCCTAGTATGAACACTGAAGCTTTCTTT.

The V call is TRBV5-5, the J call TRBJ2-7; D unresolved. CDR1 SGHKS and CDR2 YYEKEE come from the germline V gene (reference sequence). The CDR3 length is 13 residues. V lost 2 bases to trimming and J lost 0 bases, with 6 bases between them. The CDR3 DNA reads TGTGCCAGCAGCTTCGTCAGCTCCTACGAGCAGTACTTC. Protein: CASSFVSSYEQYF.

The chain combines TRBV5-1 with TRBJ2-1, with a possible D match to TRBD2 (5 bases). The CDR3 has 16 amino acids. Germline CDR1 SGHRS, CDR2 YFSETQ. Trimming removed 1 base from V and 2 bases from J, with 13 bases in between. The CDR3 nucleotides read TGCGCCAGCAGCTTGCCTGTAGCGCCAACCTACAATGAGCAGTTCTTC. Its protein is CASSLPVAPTYNEQFF.

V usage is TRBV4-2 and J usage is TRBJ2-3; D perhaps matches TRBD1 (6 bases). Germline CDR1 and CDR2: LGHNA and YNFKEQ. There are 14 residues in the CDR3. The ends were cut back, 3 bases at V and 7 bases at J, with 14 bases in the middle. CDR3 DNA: TGTGCCAGCAGCCATCGGGACATTGGACATACGCAGTATTTT. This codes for CASSHRDIGHTQYF.

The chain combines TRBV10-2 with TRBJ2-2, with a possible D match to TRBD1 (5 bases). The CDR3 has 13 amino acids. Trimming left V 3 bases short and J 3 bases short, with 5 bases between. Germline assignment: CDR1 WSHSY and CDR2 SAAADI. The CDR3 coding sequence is TGCGCCAGCAGTGACAGGGACACCGGGGAGCTGTTTTTT. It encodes CASSDRDTGELFF.

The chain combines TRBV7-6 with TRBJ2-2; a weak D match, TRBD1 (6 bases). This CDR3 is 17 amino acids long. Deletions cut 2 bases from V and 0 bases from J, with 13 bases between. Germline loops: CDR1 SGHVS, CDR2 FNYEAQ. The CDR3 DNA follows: TGTGCCAGCAGCTTACTAGGACAGACCGCGAACACCGGGGAGCTGTTTTTT. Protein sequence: CASSLLGQTANTGELFF.

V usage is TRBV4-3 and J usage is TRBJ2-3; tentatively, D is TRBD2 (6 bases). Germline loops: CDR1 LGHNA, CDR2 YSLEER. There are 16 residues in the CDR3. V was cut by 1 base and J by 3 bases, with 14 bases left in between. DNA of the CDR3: TGCGCCAGCAGCCAAGTGGCGACGGGGGAGACAGATACGCAGTATTTT. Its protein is CASSQVATGETDTQYF.

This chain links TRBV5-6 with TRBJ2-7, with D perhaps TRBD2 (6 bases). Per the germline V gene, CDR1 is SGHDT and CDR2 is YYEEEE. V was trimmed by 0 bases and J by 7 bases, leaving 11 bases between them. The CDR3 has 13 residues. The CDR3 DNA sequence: TGTGCCAGCAGCTTGGACGGGGCGGGGGAGCAGTACTTC. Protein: CASSLDGAGEQYF.

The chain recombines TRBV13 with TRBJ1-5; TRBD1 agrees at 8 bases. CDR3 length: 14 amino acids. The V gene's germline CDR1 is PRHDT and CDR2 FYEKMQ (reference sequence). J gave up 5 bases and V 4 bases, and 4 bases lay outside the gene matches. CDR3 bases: TGTGCCAGCAGCTCCCGGACAGGGCATCAGCCCCAGCATTTT. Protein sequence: CASSSRTGHQPQHF.

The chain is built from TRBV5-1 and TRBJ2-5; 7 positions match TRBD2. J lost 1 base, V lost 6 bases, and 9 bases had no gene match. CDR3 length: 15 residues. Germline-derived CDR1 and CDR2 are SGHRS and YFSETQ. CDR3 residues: CASTSPERGQETQYF. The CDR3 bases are TGCGCCAGCACCTCCCCCGAGCGGGGCCAAGAGACCCAGTACTTC.

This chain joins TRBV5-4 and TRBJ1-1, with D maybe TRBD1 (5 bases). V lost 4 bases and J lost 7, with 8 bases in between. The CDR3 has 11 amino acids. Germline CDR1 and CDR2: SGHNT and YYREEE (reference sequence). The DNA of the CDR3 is TGTGCCAGCAGCGTGGGGCTTGAAGCTTTCTTT. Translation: CASSVGLEAFF.

The CDR3 spells CASSLASDINEKLFF. In nucleotides, the CDR3 is TGTGCCAGCAGCTTAGCATCAGATATAAATGAAAAACTGTTTTTT. The gene calls are TRBV7-2 and TRBJ1-4; D is undetermined. Germline loops: CDR1 SGHTA, CDR2 FQGNSA. There are 15 residues in the CDR3. V lost 0 bases to trimming and J lost 5 bases, with 10 bases between them.

In nucleotides, the CDR3 is TGTGCCAGCAGCGTAGGTTCCAGCGCCGGGGAGCTGTTTTTT. Amino acid sequence: CASSVGSSAGELFF. The chain links TRBV9 to TRBJ2-2; D not resolved. Germline V gene data show CDR1 as SGDLS and CDR2 as YYNGEE. The CDR3 length is 14 residues. The V end lost 0 bases, the J end lost 6 bases, and 9 bases lay between the germline ends.

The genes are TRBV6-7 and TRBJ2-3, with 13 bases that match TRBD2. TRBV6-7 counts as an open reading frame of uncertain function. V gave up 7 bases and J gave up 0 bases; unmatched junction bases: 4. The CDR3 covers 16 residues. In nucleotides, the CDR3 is TGTGCCAGCACAGGACTAGCGGGGGAGAGCACAGATACGCAGTATTTT. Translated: CASTGLAGESTDTQYF.

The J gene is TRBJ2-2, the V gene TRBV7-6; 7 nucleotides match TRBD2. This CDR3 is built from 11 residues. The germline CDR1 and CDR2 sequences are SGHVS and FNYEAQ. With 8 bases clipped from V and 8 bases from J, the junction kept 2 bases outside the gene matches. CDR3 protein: CASGRVGELFF. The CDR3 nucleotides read TGTGCCAGCGGGAGGGTGGGGGAGCTGTTTTTT.

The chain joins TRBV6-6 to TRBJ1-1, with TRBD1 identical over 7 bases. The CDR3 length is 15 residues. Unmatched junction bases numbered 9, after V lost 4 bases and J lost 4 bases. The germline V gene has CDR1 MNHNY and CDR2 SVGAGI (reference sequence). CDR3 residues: CASSLTGFSGTEAFF. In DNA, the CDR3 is TGTGCCAGCAGTTTGACAGGGTTTTCAGGCACTGAAGCTTTCTTT.

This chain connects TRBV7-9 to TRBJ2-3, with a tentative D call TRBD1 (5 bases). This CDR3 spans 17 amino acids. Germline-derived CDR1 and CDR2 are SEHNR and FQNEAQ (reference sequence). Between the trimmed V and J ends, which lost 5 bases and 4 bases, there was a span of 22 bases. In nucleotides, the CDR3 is TGTGCCAGCAGCGGCATAGACAGCTTCCGGAGCGCAGATACGCAGTATTTT. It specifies CASSGIDSFRSADTQYF.

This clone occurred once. Here the CDR3 DNA reads TGTGCCAGCAGCCAAACCCTCTCAGGGGCCTACGAGCAGTACTTC. Protein: CASSQTLSGAYEQYF. This chain joins TRBV4-2 and TRBJ2-7, with D perhaps matching TRBD1 (6 bases). The CDR3 covers 15 residues. Germline V gene sequence: CDR1 LGHNA, CDR2 YNFKEQ. V shed 2 bases and J shed 2 bases, with 13 bases lying between them.

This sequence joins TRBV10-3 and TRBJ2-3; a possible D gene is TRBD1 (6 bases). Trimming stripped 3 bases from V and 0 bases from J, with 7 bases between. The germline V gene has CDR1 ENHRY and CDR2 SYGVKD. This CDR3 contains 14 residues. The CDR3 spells CAISDDRSTDTQYF. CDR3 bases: TGTGCCATCAGTGATGACAGGAGCACAGATACGCAGTATTTT.